The 10 T cell receptor beta chains given below trace back to one sample, sequenced in a study of T cells in Graves' hyperthyroidism and ophthalmopathy. There were TCR beta CDR3 regions amplified from RNA transcripts. First-round RT-PCR targeting the TCR CDR3 was performed with the HTBI primer set. In TCRdb, the multiplex PCR reads were re-called with MiXCR into one record per CDR3 protein. The table records approximately 480,000 distinct CDR3 sequences, about a fifth of them present only once. Input material: blood. Every receptor here comes from a man aged 18 to 30 with Graves' hyperthyroidism.

This clonotype was observed many times. The V call is TRBV15, the J call TRBJ2-7; a possible D gene is TRBD1 (6 bases). Germline CDR1 LNHNV, CDR2 YYDKDF (reference sequence). Trimming shortened V by 0 bases and J by 2 bases, and 8 bases separated the two germline ends. This CDR3 has 14 amino acids. DNA for the CDR3: TGTGCCACCAGCAGAGATGCAGGGGCCTACGAGCAGTACTTC. This codes for CATSRDAGAYEQYF.

The sample holds a few counts of this clonotype. One end of the junction fails to match germline, which may point to a read error. The chain uses TRBV19 and TRBJ1-2; 11 bases fit TRBD1. The CDR3 has 15 amino acids. The germline CDR1 and CDR2 sequences are LNHDA and SQIVND (reference sequence). The CDR3 here is CASRRGQGAHYGFTF. The CDR3 DNA sequence: TGTGCCAGTAGAAGAGGACAGGGGGCTCACTATGGCTTCACCTTC.

This clonotype was counted ten times or more. The chain joins TRBV19 to TRBJ2-7; possibly TRBD1 or TRBD2 for D (5 bases each). V lost 3 bases and J 2 bases, leaving 11 bases between the germline ends. The germline V gene has CDR1 LNHDA and CDR2 SQIVND (reference sequence). This CDR3 has 14 amino acids. The CDR3: CASSIRADTYEQYF. CDR3 coding DNA: TGTGCCAGTAGTATTAGAGCGGACACCTACGAGCAGTACTTC.

This clonotype has more than one count but fewer than ten. This chain joins TRBV15 and TRBJ2-5; D is ambiguous. Germline V gene data show CDR1 as LNHNV and CDR2 as YYDKDF (reference sequence). The CDR3 runs to 14 residues. Trimming took 0 bases from V and 7 from J, leaving 12 bases between them. CDR3 coding DNA: TGTGCCACCAGCAGAGACCTCCCGGCCCTGACCCAGTACTTC. This sequence encodes CATSRDLPALTQYF.

The chain uses TRBV30 and TRBJ2-2; no definite D call. The CDR3 consists of 13 residues. Per the germline V gene, CDR1 is GTSNPN and CDR2 is SVGIG (reference sequence). Between the trimmed V and J ends, which lost 8 bases and 3 bases, there was a span of 13 bases. This CDR3 reads CAGDIVDTGELFF. Here the CDR3 DNA reads TGTGCCGGAGATATAGTCGACACCGGGGAGCTGTTTTTT.

The table lists this clonotype with many counts. This chain uses TRBV6-1 with TRBJ2-7; D is possibly TRBD1 (6 bases). The CDR3 totals 13 residues. V shed 6 bases and J shed 2 bases, with 11 bases lying between them. CDR1 and CDR2 (germline): MNHNS, SASEGT. CDR3 loop: CASRNRETYEQYF. The CDR3 DNA sequence: TGTGCCAGCAGAAACAGGGAAACCTACGAGCAGTACTTC.

V gene TRBV11-1 combines with J gene TRBJ2-2; 12 nucleotides align to TRBD1. V was clipped by 4 bases and J by 7 bases; unmatched bases: 13. The CDR3 is 18 amino acids. In germline, CDR1 is SGHAT, CDR2 FQDESV (reference sequence). The CDR3 nucleotides read TGTGCCAGCAGCTCCCTGGGACAGGGGGCGCTACCTGGCGGGGAGCTGTTTTTT. It translates to CASSSLGQGALPGGELFF.

This rearrangement joins TRBV6-1 to TRBJ1-1; the match to TRBD1 covers 9 bases. This CDR3 contains 13 residues. Germline V gene lookup returns CDR1 MNHNS and CDR2 SASEGT. V lost 5 bases and J lost 13; bases outside the gene matches: 11. CDR3 sequence: CASSLTGGPSVFF. The CDR3, as DNA: TGTGCCAGCAGTCTTACAGGGGGCCCTAGCGTTTTCTTT.

This clonotype came up a few times. V usage is TRBV20-1 and J usage is TRBJ2-7, with TRBD1 identical over 10 bases. CDR1 is DFQATT, CDR2 SNEGSKA, per germline (reference sequence). V trimming: 1 base; J trimming: 6 bases; junction bases outside the gene matches: 6. The CDR3 has 14 amino acids. CDR3 protein: CSARGQGALPEQYF. The CDR3 DNA reads TGCAGTGCTAGAGGACAGGGGGCGCTTCCCGAGCAGTACTTC.

The chain carries TRBV28 and TRBJ2-7; 9 positions agree with TRBD1. The CDR3 is made up of 18 amino acids. Germline CDR1 is MDHEN and CDR2 is SYDVKM. The V segment lost 1 base and the J segment 4 bases; nucleotides outside the gene matches: 14. The CDR3 is CASSLSRTGGRGQYEQYF. CDR3 nucleotide sequence: TGTGCCAGCAGTTTATCCAGAACAGGGGGCAGGGGTCAGTACGAGCAGTACTTC. Complete variable domain (other parts from reference TRBV28 and TRBJ2-7): DVKVTQSSRYLVKRTGEKVFLECVQDMDHENMFWYRQDPGLGLRLIYFSYDVKMKEKGDIPEGYSVSREKKERFSLILESASTNQTSMYLCASSLSRTGGRGQYEQYFGPGTRLTVT.